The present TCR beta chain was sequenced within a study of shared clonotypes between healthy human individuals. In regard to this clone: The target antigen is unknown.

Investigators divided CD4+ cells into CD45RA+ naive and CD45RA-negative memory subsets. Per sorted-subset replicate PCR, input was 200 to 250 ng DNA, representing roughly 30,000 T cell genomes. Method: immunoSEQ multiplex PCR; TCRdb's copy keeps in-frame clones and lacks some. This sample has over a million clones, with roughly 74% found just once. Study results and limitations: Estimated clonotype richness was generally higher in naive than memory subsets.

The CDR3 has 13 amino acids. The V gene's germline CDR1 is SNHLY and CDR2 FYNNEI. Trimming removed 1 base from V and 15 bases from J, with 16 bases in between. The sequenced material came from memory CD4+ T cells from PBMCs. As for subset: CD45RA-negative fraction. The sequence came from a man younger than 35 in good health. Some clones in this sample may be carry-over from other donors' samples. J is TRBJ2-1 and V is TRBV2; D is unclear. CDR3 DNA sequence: TGTGCCAGCAGTGAAGACTCCCGGGCCCCTCTGTTCTTC. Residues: CASSEDSRAPLFF.